The 7 T cell receptor beta chains presented below share a single source sample, sequenced in a study of T cell responses to AZD1222 COVID-19 vaccine. Here immunoSEQ multiplex PCR was the method, and the copy in TCRdb shows in-frame clones only, minus some. The sample has 95,000 to 150,000 clones; about 90% are singletons. This specimen consisted of peripheral blood, obtained 28 days after the second AZD1222 dose. These receptors were obtained from an adult who received the AZD1222 COVID-19 vaccine.

The rearrangement links TRBV28 to TRBJ1-2, with D possibly matching TRBD1 (5 bases). CDR3 length: 16 amino acids. V was pared by 6 bases and J by 8 bases, with 25 bases between. The germline gives CDR1 MDHEN, CDR2 SYDVKM. This chain's CDR3 is CASRGRKRDRSEGYTF. CDR3 DNA sequence: TGTGCCAGCAGAGGGAGAAAAAGGGACCGCTCTGAGGGCTACACCTTC.

This clone showed up just once. This rearrangement joins TRBV20-1 to TRBJ2-1, with a possible D match to TRBD1 (5 bases). The CDR3 extends over 15 amino acids. Germline V gene lookup returns CDR1 DFQATT and CDR2 SNEGSKA (reference sequence). Between the trimmed V and J ends, which lost 3 bases and 8 bases, there was a span of 20 bases. The CDR3: CSASDSSTNRDEQFF. In nucleotides, the CDR3 is TGCAGTGCTAGTGACAGCTCCACCAATCGGGATGAGCAGTTCTTC.

The chain links TRBV29-1 to TRBJ1-2; unclear D gene. This CDR3 spans 12 amino acids. Germline-derived CDR1 and CDR2 are SQVTM and ANQGSEA. Trimming pared 3 bases from V and 3 bases from J, leaving 8 bases between. CDR3 in DNA: TGCAGCGTTGAGCTCCAGCACTATGGCTACACCTTC. Translation: CSVELQHYGYTF. Drawing the rest from reference TRBV29-1 and TRBJ1-2, the complete variable domain is SAVISQKPSRDICQRGTSLTIQCQVDSQVTMMFWYRQQPGQSLTLIATANQGSEATYESGFVIDKFPISRPNLTFSTLTVSNMSPEDSSIYLCSVELQHYGYTFGSGTRLTVV.

The chain employs TRBV28 and TRBJ2-3, with 15 bases that match TRBD2. J gave up 0 bases and V 3 bases, and 7 bases lay outside the gene matches. Germline CDR1 MDHEN, CDR2 SYDVKM. The CDR3 has 19 amino acids. The CDR3 region has the DNA TGTGCCAGCAGTTTTTCCGGACTAGCGGGAGGGTCTAGCACAGATACGCAGTATTTT. The encoded protein is CASSFSGLAGGSSTDTQYF.

This CDR3 reads CASGEVEGEPQHF. CDR3 in DNA: TGTGCCAGTGGGGAGGTAGAGGGTGAGCCCCAGCATTTT. The rearrangement links TRBV19 to TRBJ1-5; D ambiguous. This CDR3 is built from 13 residues. The V gene's germline CDR1 is LNHDA and CDR2 SQIVND (reference sequence). The ends were cut back, 8 bases at V and 8 bases at J, with 16 bases in the middle.

The rearrangement uses TRBV28 and TRBJ1-1, with TRBD1 as a possible D gene (5 bases). The V and J ends lost 2 bases and 4 bases respectively, with 17 bases between them. This CDR3 comprises 16 residues. Germline V gives CDR1 MDHEN, CDR2 SYDVKM. The CDR3 region has the DNA TGTGCCAGCAGTTTACTGGGACCCGGTAGGAGCACTGAAGCTTTCTTT. It encodes CASSLLGPGRSTEAFF.

CDR3 region: CASSPWTGGAGTEAFF. CDR3 coding DNA: TGTGCCAGCAGTCCGTGGACAGGGGGCGCAGGCACTGAAGCTTTCTTT. The V call is TRBV27, the J call TRBJ1-1, with 11 nucleotides matching TRBD1. From germline, CDR1 is MNHEY and CDR2 SMNVEV (reference sequence). There are 16 residues in the CDR3. The V segment lost 5 bases and the J segment 4 bases; nucleotides outside the gene matches: 9.